This TCR beta chain was identified during a study of blood T cell repertoires in COVID-19 (dated by TCRdb to 2019 to 2021). About the investigation overall: Samples covering the acute and convalescent phases of COVID-19 were provided by collaborators in the United States, Italy and Spain. The material from the prospective study consisted of cDNA or gDNA derived from T cells, B-cell-depleted T cells, or PBMCs. Subjects who had been exposed to COVID-19, were actively infected with it, or had recovered from it provided the deeply sampled blood TCRbeta repertoires that made up the dataset. The repertoires were made available in a free public database intended to serve as a resource for research on the immune response to SARS-CoV-2. Samples came from the ongoing ImmuneRACE study (first 160 participants) plus 1,254 subjects from 6 global collaborators. Sample metadata almost always included a de-identified subject ID, COVID-19 status, age in years and sex. Where available, HLA class I and class II types were obtained from metadata supplied by the sample provider rather than from assay-based typing.

A second Seattle source provided samples from volunteer blood donors who had recovered from COVID-19. The collaborating institutions used their own protocols to collect whole blood in K2EDTA tubes. For TCRbeta analysis, collaborators shipped samples as frozen whole blood, isolated PBMCs, or DNA extracted from either of those sample types. Including cysteine and phenylalanine, the CDR3 has 16 amino acids. Only the CDR3 DNA is retained, 48 bases long and in frame from the first base. The germline V gene provides CDR1 SGHAT and CDR2 FQNNGV. Between the V and J ends, shortened by 5 bases and 0 bases respectively, the junction contains 14 bases. TCRbeta CDR3 regions were amplified from genomic DNA using the immunoSEQ Assay, a bias-controlled multiplex PCR. The source study handled its data this way. The number of nucleated cells in each sample was estimated from the amplification of reference gene primers within the assay. Sequence reads were collapsed and filtered to measure the absolute abundance of every unique TCRbeta CDR3 rearrangement. For each sample, productive Simpson clonality was calculated as the square root of Simpson's diversity index over productive rearrangements. TCRdb stores this immuneACCESS table with in-frame sequences only. Part of the clones is absent; in the studies checked, under half of the shortfall reflects unresolved V genes, and no reason is known for the rest. Clonal size and the V and J genes are those of that table, whereas D and trimming came from the DNA. This sample holds some 140,000 clones; roughly 86% were observed only once. About a sixth of the sample rests with the top ten.

This clone was counted a single time. The antigen it recognizes is unknown. Per-base quality was not reported, and no clone a single base away is much larger than it. On the study overall, not on this receptor specifically: How much clinical and demographic metadata was included differed by source and by participant, and the metadata was provided uncurated.

Rearrangement joined TRBV11-2 to TRBJ1-3; the D gene lacks a confident call. Material for sequencing was peripheral blood. This sequence originates from a woman in her 50s who had recovered from COVID-19. The CDR3 protein: CASSPERVSSGNTIYF. The sequenced DNA: TGTGCCAGCAGCCCAGAGAGGGTTAGCTCTGGAAACACCATATATTTT.